This paragraph reports one T cell receptor (beta chain). In the library, unique molecular identifiers were attached to individual cDNA molecules. Each CDR3 protein is one row after TCRdb ran MiXCR on the RACE reads. The data hold about 82,000 distinct CDR3 sequences, with about 11% observed a single time. Time point specified: patch test 1, 2 weeks after DPC sensitization. Treatment given: therapeutic diphenylcyclopropenone sensitization with weekly scalp DPC. The CDR3 consists of 17 residues. CDR1 LGHDT and CDR2 YNNKEL come from the germline V gene (reference sequence). V was trimmed by 5 bases and J by 4 bases, leaving 23 bases between them. The sample belongs to a study of human T cells and chemical hapten exposure. Turning to the study itself: Diphenylcyclopropenone doses were given weekly to the scalps of patients across the roughly 24-week study.

The receptor's source is a woman in her fifties or sixties with alopecia areata. Some clones in this sample may be carry-over from other donors' samples. The sequenced sample was whole blood, obtained in connection with sensitization to the hapten diphenylcyclopropenone (DPC). The chain links TRBV3-1 to TRBJ1-1, with D perhaps TRBD1 (6 bases). The CDR3: CASSESSYREWGTEAFF. The CDR3 DNA follows: TGTGCCAGCAGCGAAAGCAGTTACAGGGAGTGGGGCACTGAAGCTTTCTTT. Supplemented by reference TRBV3-1 and TRBJ1-1, the full variable domain reads DTAVSQTPKYLVTQMGNDKSIKCEQNLGHDTMYWYKQDSKKFLKIMFSYNNKELIINETVPNRFSPKSPDKAHLNLHINSLELGDSAVYFCASSESSYREWGTEAFFGQGTRLTVV.